This is a list of T cell receptor beta chains from one sample in a study of monozygotic twins with inflammatory bowel disease. TCRdb re-called the 5' RACE reads, yielding one record per CDR3 amino acid sequence without DNA. The listing contains 350,000 to 550,000 distinct CDR3 sequences. Sequenced sample: blood. The receptors shown here come from a human donor with ulcerative colitis or Crohn's disease, or a healthy co-twin of an affected twin (not recorded which). Each CDR3 is given with its conserved first and last residue.

>TRBV27|TRBJ1-3
CASSFPSSGGNTIYF
>TRBV30|TRBJ1-4
CAWTAESFEKLFF
>TRBV19|TRBJ1-1
CASKSALNTEAFF
>TRBV18|TRBJ1-2
CASSPGRTNYGYTF
>TRBV5-1|TRBJ1-1
CASSLLTGRGTEAFF
>TRBV5-1|TRBJ1-1
CASSTTSGGTEAFF
>TRBV29-1|TRBJ1-2
CSVEGLGYGYTF
>TRBV7-2|TRBJ2-7
CASSLSGTSGRSEQYF
>TRBV6-1|TRBJ2-7
CASSNRGPVSYEQYF
>TRBV5-1|TRBJ2-7
CASSPGLAEYYEQYF
>TRBV4-1|TRBJ2-5
CASSLGQLRDETQYF
>TRBV6-5|TRBJ1-3
CASSYHGGRNSGNTIYF
>TRBV19|TRBJ2-5
CASSISGGNQETQYF
>TRBV18|TRBJ2-3
CASSPPTLTDTQYF
>TRBV7-2|TRBJ1-2
CASSLMGLGYTF
>TRBV7-2|TRBJ2-1
CASSLGVGGNEQFF
>TRBV20-1|TRBJ2-3
CSARDPVRASTDTQYF
>TRBV5-6|TRBJ2-7
CASSTLGAYEQYF
>TRBV6-5|TRBJ2-1
CASSYYSNSGEQFF
>TRBV12-5|TRBJ1-5
CASGLTGESNQPQHF
>TRBV11-2|TRBJ2-2
CASSLVGTSGGRWTGELFF
>TRBV7-9|TRBJ2-1
CASSLLAVYNEQFF
>TRBV5-1|TRBJ1-2
CASSPGTGGNYGYTF
>TRBV5-1|TRBJ1-3
CASSFETGTNTIYF
>TRBV18|TRBJ1-5
CASSLGPGAGQPQHF
>TRBV18|TRBJ1-2
CASSPFAQGDGYTF
>TRBV6-6|TRBJ2-2
CASSGGGTTGELFF
>TRBV12-3/TRBV12-4|TRBJ2-2
CASSLAASGTGELFF
>TRBV5-1|TRBJ2-1
CASSSLPRDRAYNEQFF
>TRBV5-6|TRBJ2-5
CASQGEYQETQYF
>TRBV20-1|TRBJ2-7
CSVSYGTSGTYEQYF
>TRBV7-8|TRBJ1-1
CASSLEGQANTEAFF
>TRBV20-1|TRBJ2-1
CSARWTKSLTLF
>TRBV18|TRBJ1-1
CASSPSGPTEAFF
>TRBV18|TRBJ2-4
CASSPRVGGEHIQYF
>TRBV6-4|TRBJ2-7
CASSDSNLGEENREQYF
>TRBV14|TRBJ1-4
CASSQDRPGVGEKLFF
>TRBV18|TRBJ1-5
CASSPQVSNQPQHF
>TRBV4-1|TRBJ2-7
CASSLERASLYEQYF
>TRBV7-9|TRBJ1-1
CASSSTGGVEAFF
>TRBV6-2/TRBV6-3|TRBJ2-7
CASSSPHTKISGEQYF
>TRBV15|TRBJ2-7
CATSFNGGLGEQYF
>TRBV29-1|TRBJ2-1
CSGLGQGYKEQFF
>TRBV28|TRBJ1-1
CASSSHQLVTEAFF
>TRBV7-3|TRBJ2-3
CASSSSPLGGGRADTQYF
>TRBV20-1|TRBJ2-1
CSAAGTSGTNEQFF
>TRBV18|TRBJ2-5
CASSPIRGQGVQETQYF
>TRBV7-3|TRBJ2-1
CASSRNRDSYNEQFF
>TRBV18|TRBJ2-5
CASSPDLLETQYF
>TRBV6-1|TRBJ2-5
CASRPPADGETQYF
>TRBV10-3|TRBJ2-6
CAIRESAIGANVLTF
>TRBV5-1|TRBJ1-6
CASSLVSGDNSPLHF
>TRBV5-6|TRBJ1-5
CASSLAGGAGSNQPQHF
>TRBV5-5|TRBJ2-3
CASSLELATDTQYF
>TRBV10-3|TRBJ2-7
CAISESGALTYEQYF
>TRBV7-2|TRBJ1-2
CASSRQRGSYGYTF